This entry describes one T cell receptor beta chain. Individual cDNA molecules received unique molecular identifiers. TCRdb fed the 5' RACE reads into MiXCR, producing one record per CDR3 protein. Here the sample spans 100,000 to 150,000 distinct CDR3 sequences, 14% to 15% being singletons. The sample belongs to a study of early T cells in non-severe SARS-CoV-2 infection. As for the study in general: Sequencing was performed on bulk RNA from unsorted whole blood, leaving chains unpaired.

Sequenced input: whole blood. This receptor was obtained from an adult who was a healthcare worker with PCR-confirmed SARS-CoV-2 infection or an uninfected control (not recorded which).

CDR3 residues: CSASASGTRGYEQYF. CDR3 bases: TGCAGTGCTAGCGCCTCCGGGACACGGGGGTACGAGCAGTACTTC. The chain employs TRBV20-1 and TRBJ2-7; D may correspond to TRBD1 or TRBD2 (6 bases each). CDR1 DFQATT and CDR2 SNEGSKA come from the germline V gene (reference sequence). This CDR3 has 15 residues. V was cut by 3 bases and J by 4 bases, with 19 bases left in between.